Presented here are 32 T cell receptor beta chains from one specimen sequenced in a study of cytomegalovirus exposure and HLA in healthy donors. In the PCR, 60 Vbeta and 13 Jbeta primers were used. The assay was immunoSEQ multiplex PCR, and TCRdb's table has in-frame clones only and misses some. The sample lists fewer than 250,000 clones, 74% seen once, with 3% to 4% in the top ten. The specimen sequenced was PBMCs. The receptors come from a woman aged 25-40 years in good health and CMV-seropositive.

V is TRBV7-2 and J is TRBJ1-3; 7 bases agree with TRBD1. This CDR3 contains 12 residues. Germline V gene sequence: CDR1 SGHTA, CDR2 FQGNSA. The junction had 6 bases not matched to a gene; V was cut back by 2 bases and J by 14 bases. The CDR3 loop is CASSLPRGRLYF. The CDR3 nucleotides read TGTGCCAGCAGCTTACCGAGGGGGCGCCTATATTTT.

The gene calls are TRBV27 and TRBJ2-1, with D possibly being TRBD2 (6 bases). Germline loops: CDR1 MNHEY, CDR2 SMNVEV (reference sequence). V shed 3 bases and J shed 6 bases, with 15 bases lying between them. CDR3 length: 15 residues. The chain's CDR3 is CASSFNRERPNEQFF. As DNA, the CDR3 is TGTGCCAGCAGTTTTAATCGGGAGCGTCCCAATGAGCAGTTCTTC.

The chain carries TRBV2 and TRBJ2-3; 7 bases are a match to TRBD1. Germline CDR1 is SNHLY and CDR2 is FYNNEI. With 1 base clipped from V and 0 bases from J, the junction kept 7 bases outside the gene matches. The CDR3 contains 17 residues. The CDR3 is CASSEGGQKSSTDTQYF. CDR3 nucleotide sequence: TGTGCCAGCAGTGAAGGGGGACAGAAGAGTAGCACAGATACGCAGTATTTT.

The J gene is TRBJ1-5, the V gene TRBV7-8; no definite D call. V was cut by 5 bases and J by 1 base, with 9 bases left in between. Germline-derived CDR1 and CDR2 are SGHVS and FQNEAQ. The CDR3 spans 14 residues. The DNA of the CDR3 is TGTGCCAGCAGCACGGGAGGGAGCAATCAGCCCCAGCATTTT. Protein: CASSTGGSNQPQHF. Drawing the rest from reference TRBV7-8 and TRBJ1-5, the complete variable domain is GAGVSQSPRYKVAKRGQDVALRCDPISGHVSLFWYQQALGQGPEFLTYFQNEAQLDKSGLPSDRFFAERPEGSVSTLKIQRTQQEDSAVYLCASSTGGSNQPQHFGDGTRLSIL.

This clone turned up a few times. The chain couples TRBV5-6 to TRBJ2-1; 8 nucleotides align to TRBD1. V was pared by 3 bases and J by 6 bases, with 2 bases of the junction left unmatched. Germline values: CDR1 SGHDT, CDR2 YYEEEE. CDR3 length: 13 amino acids. CDR3 region: CASSSTGANEQFF. The CDR3 nucleotides read TGTGCCAGCAGCTCGACAGGGGCCAATGAGCAGTTCTTC.

The V gene is TRBV27, the J gene TRBJ1-1, with TRBD1 matching 10 bases. The trim removed 5 bases at V and 6 bases at J, leaving 6 bases unmatched. There are 14 residues in the CDR3. Germline loops: CDR1 MNHEY, CDR2 SMNVEV (reference sequence). The CDR3 sequence: CASSLTGGASEAFF. Here the CDR3 DNA reads TGTGCCAGCAGTCTGACAGGGGGCGCCTCTGAAGCTTTCTTT.

The gene calls are TRBV27 and TRBJ2-1; TRBD2 agrees at 16 bases. The CDR3 has 17 amino acids. From germline, CDR1 is MNHEY and CDR2 SMNVEV (reference sequence). Trimming took 8 bases from V and 6 from J; bases not matched to a gene: 10. The CDR3 region is CASGPGLAGGRTNEQFF. DNA for the CDR3: TGTGCCAGCGGGCCGGGACTAGCGGGAGGGCGGACCAATGAGCAGTTCTTC.

This chain uses TRBV27 with TRBJ2-3, with 9 bases identical to TRBD2. The CDR3 has 15 amino acids. The germline gives CDR1 MNHEY, CDR2 SMNVEV (reference sequence). V gave up 4 bases and J gave up 6 bases; unmatched junction bases: 8. The CDR3 nucleotides are TGTGCCAGCAGTTCTTCTAGCGGGAAGGGCGATACGCAGTATTTT. Translation gives CASSSSSGKGDTQYF.

J is TRBJ2-2 and V is TRBV28; D might be TRBD1 (6 bases). The CDR3 loop spans 14 amino acids. Trimming removed 7 bases from V and 2 bases from J, with 11 bases in between. Germline lookup yields CDR1 MDHEN and CDR2 SYDVKM. For the CDR3, the DNA is TGTGCCAGCACCAGGGACACAAACACCGGGGAGCTGTTTTTT. Encoded protein: CASTRDTNTGELFF.

CDR3 amino acids: CASSLDRSYNEQFF. The DNA for the CDR3 is TGCGCCAGCAGTTTGGACAGATCCTACAATGAGCAGTTCTTC. The chain recombines TRBV4-1 with TRBJ2-1, with D possibly being TRBD1 (6 bases). Germline CDR1 MGHRA, CDR2 YSYEKL. Trimming stripped 6 bases from V and 1 base from J, with 10 bases between. The CDR3 runs to 14 residues.

The chain couples TRBV7-7 to TRBJ2-7; D possibly corresponds to TRBD2 (6 bases). The germline V gene has CDR1 SSHAT and CDR2 FNYEAQ (reference sequence). This CDR3 has 13 amino acids. Trimming took 3 bases from V and 3 from J, leaving 9 bases between them. The CDR3 DNA reads TGTGCCAGCAGCTTGGGGGGAAACTACGAGCAGTACTTC. Translating it yields CASSLGGNYEQYF.

Concerning this clone: A junction boundary mismatches the germline segment, possibly from a read error. The rearrangement links TRBV5-1 to TRBJ2-7, with 10 bases that match TRBD2. This CDR3 spans 16 amino acids. Germline CDR1 and CDR2: SGHRS and YFSETQ. This CDR3 reads CASSKGTSAASYEQCF. Here the CDR3 DNA reads TGCGCCAGCAGCAAAGGGACTAGCGCGGCTTCCTACGAGCAGTGCTTC.

The chain uses TRBV27 and TRBJ2-2, with a tentative D call TRBD2 (5 bases). In germline, CDR1 is MNHEY, CDR2 SMNVEV (reference sequence). The CDR3 contains 12 residues. V was cut by 3 bases and J by 7 bases, with 6 bases left in between. The CDR3 spells CASSFGSGELFF. In DNA form, the CDR3 reads TGTGCCAGCAGTTTTGGGAGCGGGGAGCTGTTTTTT.

The chain joins TRBV7-9 to TRBJ1-3; D gene uncertain. The V end lost 2 bases, the J end lost 0 bases, and 11 bases lay between the germline ends. This CDR3 has 16 amino acids. Germline V lookup: CDR1 SEHNR, CDR2 FQNEAQ (reference sequence). The CDR3 loop is CASSLSSRSSGNTIYF. In nucleotides, the CDR3 is TGTGCCAGCAGCTTAAGTTCCAGATCCTCTGGAAACACCATATATTTT.

V gene TRBV7-9 combines with J gene TRBJ2-1, with D tentatively TRBD2 (5 bases). Trimming took off 1 base at V and 5 bases at J, with 12 bases between the two ends. This CDR3 spans 15 amino acids. From germline, CDR1 is SEHNR and CDR2 FQNEAQ (reference sequence). This CDR3 reads CASSLVGLANNEQFF. In DNA form, the CDR3 reads TGTGCCAGCAGCTTAGTCGGTTTAGCGAACAATGAGCAGTTCTTC.

V usage is TRBV5-8 and J usage is TRBJ2-1, with D hard to call. Looked up from germline, CDR1 is SGHTS and CDR2 is YDEGEE. Trimming left V 6 bases short and J 4 bases short, with 11 bases between. The length of the CDR3 is 13 residues. The CDR3 region has the DNA TGTGCCAGCAAATGGCTCCCATACAATGAGCAGTTCTTC. Translated: CASKWLPYNEQFF.

This clone showed up just a few times. The V gene is TRBV4-2, the J gene TRBJ2-1, with D perhaps TRBD1 (6 bases). The CDR3 contains 14 residues. V lost 2 bases and J 7 bases, leaving 12 bases between the germline ends. Per germline, CDR1 LGHNA and CDR2 YNFKEQ. The CDR3 loop is CASSQQGLRNEQFF. DNA for the CDR3: TGTGCCAGCAGCCAACAGGGGCTTCGGAATGAGCAGTTCTTC.

This clone was observed a few times. This chain links TRBV2 with TRBJ1-1; D is unclear. V lost 3 bases and J 3 bases, leaving 17 bases between the germline ends. Per the germline V gene, CDR1 is SNHLY and CDR2 is FYNNEI. The CDR3 runs to 16 residues. The DNA of the CDR3 is TGTGCCAGCAGTGATGCGGACTTCTCCTTAGACACTGAAGCTTTCTTT. Amino acid sequence: CASSDADFSLDTEAFF. The full variable domain, rest sourced from reference TRBV2 and TRBJ1-1, is EPEVTQTPSHQVTQMGQEVILRCVPISNHLYFYWYRQILGQKVEFLVSFYNNEISEKSEIFDDQFSVERPDGSNFTLKIRSTKLEDSAMYFCASSDADFSLDTEAFFGQGTRLTVV.

The chain joins TRBV19 to TRBJ2-1; D possibly corresponds to TRBD1 (5 bases). CDR1 is LNHDA, CDR2 SQIVND, per germline (reference sequence). V was trimmed by 5 bases and J by 5 bases, leaving 10 bases between them. This CDR3 has 13 residues. Written as DNA, the CDR3 is TGTGCCAGTAGTCCGGACATCGACAATGAGCAGTTCTTC. This gives the protein CASSPDIDNEQFF.

This clone was detected a few times. The chain links TRBV14 to TRBJ1-3, with D possibly TRBD1 on 5 matching bases. In germline, CDR1 is SGHDN, CDR2 FVKESK. With 3 bases removed from V and 0 bases from J, the gap between germline ends came to 18 bases. The CDR3 totals 18 residues. The CDR3 here is CASSQEGDKGLSGNTIYF. The CDR3 DNA sequence: TGTGCCAGCAGCCAGGAAGGGGATAAGGGTCTCTCTGGAAACACCATATATTTT.

The rearrangement joins TRBV28 to TRBJ1-2, with TRBD1 matching 10 bases. Trimming at V came to 5 bases and at J to 8 bases, leaving 5 bases not matched to a gene. Germline V gene sequence: CDR1 MDHEN, CDR2 SYDVKM. The CDR3 extends over 13 amino acids. In DNA form, the CDR3 reads TGTGCCAGCAGTCAGGGACAGGGGTACGGCTACACCTTC. It yields the protein CASSQGQGYGYTF.

For the CDR3, the DNA is TGTGCCAGCACGGGGAACAGGGGGCTTTATAGCGAGCAGTACTTC. It is translated as CASTGNRGLYSEQYF. This chain connects TRBV2 to TRBJ2-7, with TRBD1 matching 9 bases. The CDR3 has 15 amino acids. Trimming at V came to 7 bases and at J to 6 bases, leaving 13 bases not matched to a gene. The germline CDR1 and CDR2 sequences are SNHLY and FYNNEI.

The chain combines TRBV6-5 with TRBJ2-3; D uncertain. Germline CDR1 reads MNHEY; CDR2 reads SVGAGI. Trimming cost V 6 bases and J 6 bases, with 10 bases left between them. The CDR3 consists of 12 residues. The CDR3, as DNA: TGTGCCAGCAGCCCAACCGGGGATACGCAGTATTTT. Protein sequence: CASSPTGDTQYF.

The V and J genes are TRBV5-6 and TRBJ1-1, with 7 positions matching TRBD1. CDR1 SGHDT and CDR2 YYEEEE come from the germline V gene. The CDR3 spans 16 residues. The V gene end was trimmed by 0 bases and the J gene end by 6 bases; junction bases not matched to a gene: 11. The CDR3 coding sequence is TGTGCCAGCAGCTTGGGCCCCACACAGGGGTCCCCTGAAGCTTTCTTT. Residues: CASSLGPTQGSPEAFF. The full variable domain, rest sourced from reference TRBV5-6 and TRBJ1-1, is DAGVTQSPTHLIKTRGQQVTLRCSPKSGHDTVSWYQQALGQGPQFIFQYYEEEERQRGNFPDRFSGHQFPNYSSELNVNALLLGDSALYLCASSLGPTQGSPEAFFGQGTRLTVV.

J is TRBJ2-7 and V is TRBV6-5, with a tentative D call TRBD1 (6 bases). In germline, CDR1 is MNHEY, CDR2 SVGAGI. V gave up 0 bases and J gave up 2 bases, with 11 bases separating them. This CDR3 is 15 amino acids long. The CDR3 here is CASSYSPGVPYEQYF. The DNA of the CDR3 is TGTGCCAGCAGTTACTCGCCAGGGGTCCCCTACGAGCAGTACTTC.

For this clone: The same CDR3 can be traced to other DNA sequences in this sample. The rearrangement uses TRBV5-1 and TRBJ2-7; 14 positions agree with TRBD2. Trimming removed 5 bases from V and 7 bases from J; junction bases left unmatched: 14. Germline V gives CDR1 SGHRS, CDR2 YFSETQ. The length of the CDR3 is 17 residues. The CDR3 DNA sequence: TGCGCCAGCAGAGGGGTGGGCTTTGGACTAGCGGGAGGTGAGCAGTACTTC. Protein: CASRGVGFGLAGGEQYF. The variable domain in full, completed from reference TRBV5-1 and TRBJ2-7, reads KAGVTQTPRYLIKTRGQQVTLSCSPISGHRSVSWYQQTPGQGLQFLFEYFSETQRNKGNFPGRFSGRQFSNSRSEMNVSTLELGDSALYLCASRGVGFGLAGGEQYFGPGTRLTVT.

The J gene is TRBJ1-2, the V gene TRBV27; D unresolved. V was clipped by 6 bases and J by 8 bases, with 16 bases between them. CDR3 length: 13 amino acids. The germline CDR1 and CDR2 sequences are MNHEY and SMNVEV (reference sequence). The CDR3 loop reads CASSPLGRLGYTF. The DNA of the CDR3 is TGTGCCAGCAGCCCCCTCGGCAGACTCGGCTACACCTTC.

The V gene is TRBV5-1, the J gene TRBJ2-7, with 8 bases fitting TRBD2. With 5 bases clipped from V and 4 bases from J, the junction kept 2 bases outside the gene matches. Germline CDR1 SGHRS, CDR2 YFSETQ. The CDR3 is made up of 12 amino acids. The CDR3, as DNA: TGCGCCAGCAGGTCTAGCGGGTACGAGCAGTACTTC. It translates to CASRSSGYEQYF.

By share, this clone ranks as medium-sized. The chain recombines TRBV6-4 with TRBJ2-1; 7 bases are a match to TRBD1. CDR3 length: 13 amino acids. The V gene's germline CDR1 is MRHNA and CDR2 SNTAGT. The V segment lost 2 bases and the J segment 6 bases; nucleotides outside the gene matches: 1. CDR3 in amino acids: CASSDGQANEQFF. CDR3 sequence (DNA): TGTGCCAGCAGTGACGGACAGGCCAATGAGCAGTTCTTC.

This clone was seen just once. This chain uses TRBV7-2 with TRBJ1-2; 9 nucleotides align to TRBD1. Looked up from germline, CDR1 is SGHTA and CDR2 is FQGNSA. The V gene end was trimmed by 5 bases and the J gene end by 6 bases; junction bases not matched to a gene: 10. The CDR3 runs to 15 residues. The CDR3: CASSLASGQGNGYTF. The CDR3 DNA reads as TGTGCCAGCAGCCTGGCTTCGGGACAGGGCAATGGCTACACCTTC.

The V and J genes are TRBV28 and TRBJ2-3; a weak D match, TRBD1 (7 bases). Trimming took off 10 bases at V and 6 bases at J, with 20 bases between the two ends. The CDR3 loop spans 14 amino acids. Germline V gives CDR1 MDHEN, CDR2 SYDVKM. The CDR3 DNA sequence: TGTGCCACCTACAGGCAGGGGGGATTTGATACGCAGTATTTT. Protein sequence: CATYRQGGFDTQYF.

The DNA for the CDR3 is TGTGCCAGCAGCCAAGCGGCTAGCGAGACCTACGAGCAGTACTTC. Amino acids: CASSQAASETYEQYF. The V and J genes are TRBV4-2 and TRBJ2-7, with D perhaps TRBD2 (6 bases). The CDR3 length is 15 residues. V was cut by 1 base and J by 2 bases, with 12 bases left in between. Germline CDR1 is LGHNA and CDR2 is YNFKEQ.